This T cell receptor (beta chain) was profiled in a study of T-cell memory formation after mild COVID-19. Study-level information: TCR clusters were mostly donor specific. Study-wide results and caveats: Some responding clones appeared in pre-infection memory, suggesting cross-reactive memory joined.

This CDR3 contains 14 residues. In germline, CDR1 is WSHSY, CDR2 SAAADI. The V segment lost 3 bases and the J segment 4 bases; nucleotides outside the gene matches: 1. This clonotype was found a few times. Its antigen remains unidentified. The 5'RACE method, run with constant-segment primers, produced TCR alpha and TCR beta cDNA libraries (carrying sample barcodes and UMIs). Via MiXCR, TCRdb re-called the 5' RACE reads, giving one row per CDR3 protein. The data hold about 250,000 distinct CDR3 sequences, with about 16% observed a single time. Material for sequencing was PBMCs or a T cell subset sorted from them (not recorded which). The source of this sequence is an adult woman who had mild COVID-19 (a few samples of this study predate the infection). Cell type and time point are not known. The chain joins TRBV10-2 to TRBJ1-5, with 9 bases that match TRBD1. The CDR3 here is CASSDDRGNQPQHF. Written as DNA, the CDR3 is TGCGCCAGCAGTGATGACAGGGGGAATCAGCCCCAGCATTTT.